This record concerns one TCR beta chain sequence. The antigen remains unidentified. This sample stems from a study of human T cells and chemical hapten exposure. Study outcomes and limitations: Expanded TCRs showed more large CDR3 clusters than pre-sensitization or healthy control sets.

The CDR3 is 12 amino acids. V lost 6 bases and J 1 base, leaving 3 bases between the germline ends. Germline CDR1 reads MDHEN; CDR2 reads SYDVKM. The time point here: patch test 1, 2 weeks after DPC sensitization. The sample's treatment: therapeutic diphenylcyclopropenone sensitization with weekly scalp DPC. Extraction yielded total RNA from whole blood (unfractionated). Via MiXCR, TCRdb re-called the RACE reads, giving one row per CDR3 protein. The sample has just over 80,000 distinct CDR3 sequences, around a tenth seen once; the top ten hold approximately 4%. The rearrangement uses TRBV28 and TRBJ2-2; D is unclear. The starting material was whole blood, obtained in connection with sensitization to the hapten diphenylcyclopropenone (DPC). The sequence derives from a woman aged 45-59 years with alopecia areata. Some clones in this sample may be carry-over from other donors' samples. For the CDR3, the DNA is TGTGCCAGCAGGAGGAACACCGGGGAGCTGTTTTTT. Protein sequence: CASRRNTGELFF. The variable domain in full, with the rest retrieved from reference TRBV28 and TRBJ2-2, is DVKVTQSSRYLVKRTGEKVFLECVQDMDHENMFWYRQDPGLGLRLIYFSYDVKMKEKGDIPEGYSVSREKKERFSLILESASTNQTSMYLCASRRNTGELFFGEGSRLTVL.